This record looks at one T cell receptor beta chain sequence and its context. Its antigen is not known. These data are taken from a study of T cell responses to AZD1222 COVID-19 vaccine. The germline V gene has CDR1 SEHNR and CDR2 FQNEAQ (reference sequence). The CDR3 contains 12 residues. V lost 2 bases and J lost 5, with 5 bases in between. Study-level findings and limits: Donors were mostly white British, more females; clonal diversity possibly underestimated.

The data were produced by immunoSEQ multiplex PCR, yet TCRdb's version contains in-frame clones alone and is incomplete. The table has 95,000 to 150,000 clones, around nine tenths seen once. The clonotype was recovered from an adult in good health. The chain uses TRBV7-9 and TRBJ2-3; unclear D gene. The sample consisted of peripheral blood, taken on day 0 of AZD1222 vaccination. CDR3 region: CASSLSRDTQYF. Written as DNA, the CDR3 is TGTGCCAGCAGCTTATCGAGAGATACGCAGTATTTT.